The clone carrying this T cell receptor beta chain was observed at least ten times. Its specificity is unknown. Trimming left V 5 bases short and J 3 bases short, with 17 bases between. Germline CDR1 is SGHTA and CDR2 is FQGTGA. The length of the CDR3 is 16 residues. Each CDR3 protein is one row after TCRdb ran MiXCR on the reads. The repertoire holds under 450,000 distinct CDR3 sequences, nearly 35% seen once, with about 14% in the top ten. This specimen comes from a study of T cell repertoires in cytomegalovirus infection. General study results and limits: The ex vivo response was dominated by HLA-C-restricted CMV-specific TCR beta clonotypes.

The chain combines TRBV7-3 with TRBJ2-1; possible D gene TRBD1, 6 bases. The sample in question was cultured PBMCs, obtained from culture after CMV antigen stimulation. This sequence was found in a human donor in good health (CMV status not recorded). Some clones in this sample may be carry-over from other donors' samples. CDR3: CASSKEPGHYYNEQFF. The CDR3 region has the DNA TGTGCCAGCAGCAAAGAACCGGGACACTACTACAATGAGCAGTTCTTC.